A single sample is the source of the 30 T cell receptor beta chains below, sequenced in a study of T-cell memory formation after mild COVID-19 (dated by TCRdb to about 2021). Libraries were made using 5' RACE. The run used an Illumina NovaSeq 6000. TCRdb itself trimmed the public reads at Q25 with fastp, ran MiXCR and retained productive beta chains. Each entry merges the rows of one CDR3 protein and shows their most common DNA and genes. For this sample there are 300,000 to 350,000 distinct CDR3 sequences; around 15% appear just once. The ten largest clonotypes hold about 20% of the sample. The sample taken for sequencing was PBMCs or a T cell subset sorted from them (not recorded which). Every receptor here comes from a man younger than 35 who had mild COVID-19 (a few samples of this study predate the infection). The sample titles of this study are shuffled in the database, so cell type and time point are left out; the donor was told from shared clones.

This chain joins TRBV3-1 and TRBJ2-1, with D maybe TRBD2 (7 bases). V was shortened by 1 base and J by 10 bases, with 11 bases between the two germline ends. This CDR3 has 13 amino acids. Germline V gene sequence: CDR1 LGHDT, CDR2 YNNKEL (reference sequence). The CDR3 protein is CASSQGPGGEQFF. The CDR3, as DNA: TGTGCCAGCAGCCAAGGTCCGGGGGGCGAGCAGTTCTTC.

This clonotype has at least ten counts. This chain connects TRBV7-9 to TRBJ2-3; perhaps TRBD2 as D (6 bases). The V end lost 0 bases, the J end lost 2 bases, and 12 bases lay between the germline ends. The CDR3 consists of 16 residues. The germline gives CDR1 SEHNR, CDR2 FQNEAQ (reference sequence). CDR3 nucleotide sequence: TGTGCCAGCAGCTTAGCGTTAGCGGAGAACACAGATACGCAGTATTTT. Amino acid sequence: CASSLALAENTDTQYF.

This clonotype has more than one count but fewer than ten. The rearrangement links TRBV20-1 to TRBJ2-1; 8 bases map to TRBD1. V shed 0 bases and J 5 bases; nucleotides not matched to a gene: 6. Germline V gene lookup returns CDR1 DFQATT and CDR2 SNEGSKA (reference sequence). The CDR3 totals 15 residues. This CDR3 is CSARDLGQGHNEQFF. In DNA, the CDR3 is TGCAGTGCTAGAGATTTAGGACAGGGTCACAATGAGCAGTTCTTC.

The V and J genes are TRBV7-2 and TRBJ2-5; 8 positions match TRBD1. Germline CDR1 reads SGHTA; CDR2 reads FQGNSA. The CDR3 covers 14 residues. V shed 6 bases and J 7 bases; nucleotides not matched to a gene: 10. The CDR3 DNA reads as TGTGCCAGCAGTCAGAGGACAGGGCAGGGGACCCAGTACTTC. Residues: CASSQRTGQGTQYF.

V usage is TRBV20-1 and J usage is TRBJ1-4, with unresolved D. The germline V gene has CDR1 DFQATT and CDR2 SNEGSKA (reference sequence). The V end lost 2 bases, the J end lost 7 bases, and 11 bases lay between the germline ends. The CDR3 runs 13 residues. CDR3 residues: CSARSGSGEKLFF. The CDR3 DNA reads TGCAGTGCTAGAAGTGGTTCAGGTGAAAAACTGTTTTTT.

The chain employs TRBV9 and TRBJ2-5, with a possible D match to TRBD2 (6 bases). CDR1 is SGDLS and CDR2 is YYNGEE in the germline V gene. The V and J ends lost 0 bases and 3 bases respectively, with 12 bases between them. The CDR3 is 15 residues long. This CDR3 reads CASSVAGLRKETQYF. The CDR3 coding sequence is TGTGCCAGCAGCGTAGCGGGACTGAGAAAAGAGACCCAGTACTTC.

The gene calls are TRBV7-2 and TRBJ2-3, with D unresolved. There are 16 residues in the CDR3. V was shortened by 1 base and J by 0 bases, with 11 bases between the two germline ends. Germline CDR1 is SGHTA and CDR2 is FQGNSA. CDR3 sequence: CASSLVIGSSTDTQYF. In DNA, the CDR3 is TGTGCCAGCAGCTTAGTTATCGGGTCTAGCACAGATACGCAGTATTTT.

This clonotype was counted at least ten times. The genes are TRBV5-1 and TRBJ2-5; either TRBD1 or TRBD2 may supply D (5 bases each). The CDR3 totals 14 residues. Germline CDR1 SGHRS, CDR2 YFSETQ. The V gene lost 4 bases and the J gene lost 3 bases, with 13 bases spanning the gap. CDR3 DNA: TGCGCCAGCAGCCCACGAGGGACCGAAGAGACCCAGTACTTC. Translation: CASSPRGTEETQYF.

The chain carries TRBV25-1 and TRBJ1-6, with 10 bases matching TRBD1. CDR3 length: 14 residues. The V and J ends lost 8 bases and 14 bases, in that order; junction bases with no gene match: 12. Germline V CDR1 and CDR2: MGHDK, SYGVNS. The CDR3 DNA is TGTGCCAGCCGGGACGGGACAGGGGTAGAAACCCTCCACTTT. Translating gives CASRDGTGVETLHF.

The CDR3 loop reads CASSPIGSASEQFF. The CDR3 region has the DNA TGTGCCAGCTCACCAATTGGGTCCGCCAGTGAGCAGTTCTTC. The rearrangement uses TRBV18 and TRBJ2-1; D unresolved. Germline values: CDR1 KGHSH, CDR2 LQKENI. CDR3 length equals 14 residues. Trimming shortened V by 2 bases and J by 9 bases, and 14 bases separated the two germline ends.

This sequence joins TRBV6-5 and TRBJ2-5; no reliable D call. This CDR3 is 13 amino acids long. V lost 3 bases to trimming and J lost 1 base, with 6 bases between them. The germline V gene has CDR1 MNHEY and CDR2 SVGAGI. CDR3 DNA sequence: TGTGCCAGCAGTTATCGGAGCCAAGAGACCCAGTACTTC. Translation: CASSYRSQETQYF.

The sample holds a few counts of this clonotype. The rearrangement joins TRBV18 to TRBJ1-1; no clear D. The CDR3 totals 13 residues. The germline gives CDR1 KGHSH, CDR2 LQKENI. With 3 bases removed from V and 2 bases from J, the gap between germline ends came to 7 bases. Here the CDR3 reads CASSPPLNTEAFF. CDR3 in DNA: TGTGCCAGCTCACCCCCACTCAACACTGAAGCTTTCTTT.

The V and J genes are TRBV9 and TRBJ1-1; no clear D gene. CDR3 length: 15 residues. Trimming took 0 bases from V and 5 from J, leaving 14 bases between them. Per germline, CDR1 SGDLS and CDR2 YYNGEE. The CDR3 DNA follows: TGTGCCAGCAGCGTAGAGGGAAACGGGAATACTGAAGCTTTCTTT. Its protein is CASSVEGNGNTEAFF. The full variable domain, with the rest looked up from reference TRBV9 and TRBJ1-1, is DSGVTQTPKHLITATGQRVTLRCSPRSGDLSVYWYQQSLDQGLQFLIQYYNGEERAKGNILERFSAQQFPDLHSELNLSSLELGDSALYFCASSVEGNGNTEAFFGQGTRLTVV.

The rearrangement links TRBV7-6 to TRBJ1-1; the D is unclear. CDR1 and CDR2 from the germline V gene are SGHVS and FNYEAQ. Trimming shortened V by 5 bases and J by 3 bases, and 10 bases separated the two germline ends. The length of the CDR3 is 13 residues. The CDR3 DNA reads TGTGCCAGCAGCCCACTTGGAGACACTGAAGCTTTCTTT. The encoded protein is CASSPLGDTEAFF.

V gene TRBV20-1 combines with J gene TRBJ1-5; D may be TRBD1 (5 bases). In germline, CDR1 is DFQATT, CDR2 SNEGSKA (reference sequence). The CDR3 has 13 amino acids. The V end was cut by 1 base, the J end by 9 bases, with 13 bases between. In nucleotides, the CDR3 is TGCAGTGCTAGAGGTCCAGGGTCGGGGCCCCAGCATTTT. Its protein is CSARGPGSGPQHF.

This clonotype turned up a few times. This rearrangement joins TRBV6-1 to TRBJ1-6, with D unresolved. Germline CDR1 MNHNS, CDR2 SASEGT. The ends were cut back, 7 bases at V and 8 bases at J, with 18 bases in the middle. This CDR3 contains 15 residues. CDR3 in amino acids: CASKSRLVAYSPLHF. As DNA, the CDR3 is TGTGCCAGCAAGTCCAGGCTCGTTGCTTATTCACCCCTCCACTTT.

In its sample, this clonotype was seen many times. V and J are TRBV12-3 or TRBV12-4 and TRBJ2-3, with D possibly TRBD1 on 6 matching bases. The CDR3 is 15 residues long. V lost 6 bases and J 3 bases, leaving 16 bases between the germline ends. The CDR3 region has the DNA TGTGCCAGCAGCCTGGGGGACAAGGGGACAGATACGCAGTATTTT. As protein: CASSLGDKGTDTQYF.

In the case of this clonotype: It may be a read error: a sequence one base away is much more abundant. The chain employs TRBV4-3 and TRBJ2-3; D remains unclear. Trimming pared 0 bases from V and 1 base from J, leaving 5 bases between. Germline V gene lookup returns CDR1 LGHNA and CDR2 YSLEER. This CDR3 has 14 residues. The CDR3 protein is CASSQDLGTDTQYF. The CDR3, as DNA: TGCGCCAGCAGCCAAGATCTGGGCACAGATACGCAGTATTTT.

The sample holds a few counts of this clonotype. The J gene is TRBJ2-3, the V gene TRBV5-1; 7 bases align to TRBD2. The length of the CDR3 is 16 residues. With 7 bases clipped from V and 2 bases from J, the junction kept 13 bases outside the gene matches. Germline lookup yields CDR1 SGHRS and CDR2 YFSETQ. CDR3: CASLRGSRGVTDTQYF. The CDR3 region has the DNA TGCGCCAGCCTCCGTGGGAGTCGGGGGGTCACAGATACGCAGTATTTT.

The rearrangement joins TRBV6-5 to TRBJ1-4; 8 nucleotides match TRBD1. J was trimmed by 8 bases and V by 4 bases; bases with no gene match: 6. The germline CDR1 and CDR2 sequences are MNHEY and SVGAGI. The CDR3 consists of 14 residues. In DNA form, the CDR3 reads TGTGCCAGCAGTTCGACAGGGGTTAGGGAAAAACTGTTTTTT. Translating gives CASSSTGVREKLFF.

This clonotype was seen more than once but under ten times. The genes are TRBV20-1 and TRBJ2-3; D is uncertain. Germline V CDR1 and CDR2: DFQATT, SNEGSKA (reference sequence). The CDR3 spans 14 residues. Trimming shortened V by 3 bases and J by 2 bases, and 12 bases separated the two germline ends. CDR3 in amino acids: CSARLRLNTDTQYF. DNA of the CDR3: TGCAGTGCTAGGCTCCGGCTTAACACAGATACGCAGTATTTT.

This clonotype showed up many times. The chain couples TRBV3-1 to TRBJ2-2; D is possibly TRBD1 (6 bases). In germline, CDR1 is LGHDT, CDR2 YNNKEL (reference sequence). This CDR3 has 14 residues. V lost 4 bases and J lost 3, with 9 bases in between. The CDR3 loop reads CASSPPGDTGELFF. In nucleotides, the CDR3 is TGTGCCAGCAGCCCCCCAGGGGACACCGGGGAGCTGTTTTTT.

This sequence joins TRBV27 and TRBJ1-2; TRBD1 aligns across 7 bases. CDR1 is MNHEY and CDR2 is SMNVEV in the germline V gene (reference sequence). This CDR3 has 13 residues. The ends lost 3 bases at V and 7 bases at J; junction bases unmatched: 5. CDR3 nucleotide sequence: TGTGCCAGCAGTTTCGACAGGGTCGGTGGCTACACCTTC. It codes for CASSFDRVGGYTF.

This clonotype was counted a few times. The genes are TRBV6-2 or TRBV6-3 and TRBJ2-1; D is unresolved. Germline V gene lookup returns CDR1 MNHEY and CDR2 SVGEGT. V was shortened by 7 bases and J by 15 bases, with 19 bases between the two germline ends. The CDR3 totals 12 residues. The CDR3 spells CASNNFPASPFF. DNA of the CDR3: TGTGCCAGCAATAATTTCCCGGCGAGCCCGTTCTTC.

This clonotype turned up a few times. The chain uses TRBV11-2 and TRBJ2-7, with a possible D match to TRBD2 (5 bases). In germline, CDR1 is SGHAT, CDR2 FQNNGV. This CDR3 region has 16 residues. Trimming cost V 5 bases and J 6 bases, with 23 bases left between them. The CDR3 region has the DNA TGTGCCAGCAGCCCCGGCCCGGGGAAAGGCCAAGGCGAGCAGTACGTC. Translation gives CASSPGPGKGQGEQYV.

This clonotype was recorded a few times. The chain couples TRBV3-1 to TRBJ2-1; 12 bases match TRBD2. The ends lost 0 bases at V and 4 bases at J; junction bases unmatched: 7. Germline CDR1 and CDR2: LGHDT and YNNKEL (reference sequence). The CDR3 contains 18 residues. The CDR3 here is CASSQEVLAGGFYNEQFF. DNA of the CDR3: TGTGCCAGCAGCCAAGAAGTTCTAGCGGGGGGGTTTTACAATGAGCAGTTCTTC.

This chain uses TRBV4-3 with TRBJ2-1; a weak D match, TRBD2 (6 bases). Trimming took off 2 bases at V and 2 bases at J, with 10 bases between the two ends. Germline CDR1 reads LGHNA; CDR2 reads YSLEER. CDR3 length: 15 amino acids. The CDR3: CASSQQGLTYNEQFF. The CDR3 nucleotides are TGCGCCAGCAGCCAACAGGGACTCACCTACAATGAGCAGTTCTTC.

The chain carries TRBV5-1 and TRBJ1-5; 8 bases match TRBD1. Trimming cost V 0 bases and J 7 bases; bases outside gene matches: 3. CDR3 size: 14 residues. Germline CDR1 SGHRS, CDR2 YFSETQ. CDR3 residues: CASSLGTGQQPQHF. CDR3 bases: TGCGCCAGCAGCTTGGGGACAGGGCAACAGCCCCAGCATTTT.

CDR3 DNA sequence: TGTGCCAGCAGCTTGGTTAGCGGGGGAGATCAAGAGACCCAGTACTTC. The encoded protein is CASSLVSGGDQETQYF. The chain is built from TRBV5-6 and TRBJ2-5, with TRBD2 identical over 9 bases. Germline values: CDR1 SGHDT, CDR2 YYEEEE. CDR3 length equals 16 residues. V dropped 0 bases and J dropped 2; count of bases not matched to a gene: 5.

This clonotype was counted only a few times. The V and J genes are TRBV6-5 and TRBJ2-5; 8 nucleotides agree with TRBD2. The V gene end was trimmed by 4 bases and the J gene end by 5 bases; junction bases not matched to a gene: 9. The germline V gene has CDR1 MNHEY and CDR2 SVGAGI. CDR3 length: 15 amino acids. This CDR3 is CASSSTGLGAETQYF. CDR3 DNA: TGTGCCAGCAGTTCCACGGGACTAGGGGCCGAGACCCAGTACTTC.